This T cell receptor (beta chain) was documented in a study of T cell responses to AZD1222 COVID-19 vaccine. Study-level points and caveats: Compared with day 0, the breadth and depth of the Spike-specific TCR repertoire rose significantly after two doses of AZD1222. Only a handful of individuals given AZD1222 were seropositive at baseline. Repertoires in all cases were sampled only once the peak T cell response had passed.

The CDR3 extends over 15 amino acids. V lost 8 bases to trimming and J lost 5 bases; unmatched junction nucleotides: 12. Germline-derived CDR1 and CDR2 are MDHEN and SYDVKM. Profiled with immunoSEQ multiplex PCR; TCRdb holds only in-frame clones, not every one. This table holds 100,000 to 150,000 clones, less than 95% found once. For this clone: Its matching antigen is unknown.

The chain is built from TRBV28 and TRBJ2-5; 9 nucleotides line up with TRBD1. This receptor was obtained from an adult in good health. This material consisted of peripheral blood, taken on day 0 of MenACWY control vaccination. CDR3 in DNA: TGTGCCAGCTGGTCCCGGGACAGGGTGGGGGAGACCCAGTACTTC. Protein: CASWSRDRVGETQYF.